This T cell receptor (beta chain) was observed in a study of T cells expressing NK-cell markers. Study as a whole: Each TCR beta repertoire originated in sorted T cells that were CD3+CD56+NKG2C+, CD3+CD56+NKG2C- or CD3+CD56-NKG2C+.

Study findings and constraints: The leading position in the CD3+CD56-NKG2C+ fraction of several donors also went to these clonotypes.

CDR1 and CDR2 (germline): SGHRS, YFSETQ. This CDR3 region has 15 residues. Regarding this clonotype: Its matching antigen is unknown.

After re-calling the 5' RACE reads, TCRdb lists one entry per CDR3 protein, DNA absent. The listing records a few hundred thousand distinct CDR3 sequences. This receptor was identified in a woman between 45 and 65 years old in good health. The specimen was blood T cells: a sorted CD56 or NKG2C T cell subset, CD4+ or CD8+ T cells, or bulk PBMC T cells (not recorded which). This chain joins TRBV5-1 and TRBJ2-5; lacking DNA, the TRBD1 call made by TCRdb goes unchecked. The CDR3 region is CASSLDGNRAETQYF.